Below, 7 T cell receptor beta chains from the same sample are listed, as sequenced in a study of T cell responses to AZD1222 COVID-19 vaccine. Using immunoSEQ multiplex PCR, the repertoire was profiled, and TCRdb retains in-frame clones only, with some absent. The sample holds 150,000 or so clones, 75% to 95% seen once. This sample comprised peripheral blood, obtained on day 0 of AZD1222 vaccination. These TCRs come from an adult in good health.

The V call is TRBV7-3, the J call TRBJ1-5; D not resolved. The germline V gene has CDR1 SGHTA and CDR2 FQGTGA. V was clipped by 3 bases and J by 0 bases, with 9 bases between them. The CDR3 contains 15 residues. The CDR3 reads CASSLTWFSNQPQHF. The CDR3 region has the DNA TGTGCCAGCAGCTTGACCTGGTTTAGCAATCAGCCCCAGCATTTT.

The chain links TRBV28 to TRBJ1-2; D is unclear. The germline CDR1 and CDR2 sequences are MDHEN and SYDVKM. Trimming stripped 1 base from V and 4 bases from J, with 19 bases between. The CDR3 consists of 17 residues. The CDR3 DNA sequence: TGTGCCAGCAGTTTATTGGATCTGGCGTCCTTGCGCTATGGCTACACCTTC. Protein product: CASSLLDLASLRYGYTF.

The rearrangement uses TRBV2 and TRBJ2-2; D not resolved. Per germline, CDR1 SNHLY and CDR2 FYNNEI. V shed 4 bases and J shed 5 bases, with 8 bases lying between them. CDR3 length: 13 residues. The CDR3 nucleotides are TGTGCCAGCAGTGGTCCCGGTACCGGGGAGCTGTTTTTT. Translation: CASSGPGTGELFF. The full variable domain, rest sourced from reference TRBV2 and TRBJ2-2, is EPEVTQTPSHQVTQMGQEVILRCVPISNHLYFYWYRQILGQKVEFLVSFYNNEISEKSEIFDDQFSVERPDGSNFTLKIRSTKLEDSAMYFCASSGPGTGELFFGEGSRLTVL.

V is TRBV7-2 and J is TRBJ2-1, with 12 bases lining up with TRBD2. V gave up 5 bases and J gave up 6 bases; unmatched junction bases: 5. The CDR3 extends over 15 amino acids. CDR1 is SGHTA and CDR2 is FQGNSA in the germline V gene. The CDR3 loop reads CASSPRTSGINEQFF. Here the CDR3 DNA reads TGTGCCAGCAGCCCTCGGACTAGCGGGATCAATGAGCAGTTCTTC.

The chain links TRBV6-5 to TRBJ2-3; no clear D. Between the trimmed V and J ends, which lost 10 bases and 2 bases, there was a span of 13 bases. The germline gives CDR1 MNHEY, CDR2 SVGAGI. The CDR3 covers 13 residues. This chain's CDR3 is CATRPGLTDTQYF. The CDR3 DNA reads TGTGCCACCCGTCCGGGCCTCACAGATACGCAGTATTTT.

The chain recombines TRBV7-9 with TRBJ1-2, with 7 bases aligning to TRBD1. The ends lost 5 bases at V and 4 bases at J; junction bases unmatched: 1. This CDR3 spans 12 amino acids. Germline CDR1 and CDR2: SEHNR and FQNEAQ (reference sequence). The CDR3 DNA sequence: TGTGCCAGCAGCGCAGGGGGCTATGGCTACACCTTC. This translates into CASSAGGYGYTF.

The chain uses TRBV19 and TRBJ2-1, with D tentatively TRBD1 or TRBD2 (6 bases each). Germline CDR1 and CDR2: LNHDA and SQIVND (reference sequence). The CDR3 spans 19 residues. Trimming took off 5 bases at V and 1 base at J, with 24 bases between the two ends. CDR3: CASSHFPQLGGGSYNEQFF. As DNA, the CDR3 is TGTGCCAGTAGTCACTTTCCACAACTTGGAGGGGGTTCCTACAATGAGCAGTTCTTC.